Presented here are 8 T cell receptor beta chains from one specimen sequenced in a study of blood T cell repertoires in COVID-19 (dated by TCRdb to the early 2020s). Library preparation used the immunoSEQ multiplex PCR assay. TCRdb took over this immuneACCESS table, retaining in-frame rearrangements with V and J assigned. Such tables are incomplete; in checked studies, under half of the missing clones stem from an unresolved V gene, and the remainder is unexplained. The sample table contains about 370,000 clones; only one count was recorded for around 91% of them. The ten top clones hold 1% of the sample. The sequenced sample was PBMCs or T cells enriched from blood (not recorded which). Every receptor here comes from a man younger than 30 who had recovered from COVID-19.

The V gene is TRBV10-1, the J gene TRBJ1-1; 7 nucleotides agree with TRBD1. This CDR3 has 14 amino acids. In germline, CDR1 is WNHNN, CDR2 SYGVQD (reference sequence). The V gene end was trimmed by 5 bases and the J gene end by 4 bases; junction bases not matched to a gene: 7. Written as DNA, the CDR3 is TGCGCCAGCAGTTCTAGGGGGCCGGGCACTGAAGCTTTCTTT. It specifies CASSSRGPGTEAFF.

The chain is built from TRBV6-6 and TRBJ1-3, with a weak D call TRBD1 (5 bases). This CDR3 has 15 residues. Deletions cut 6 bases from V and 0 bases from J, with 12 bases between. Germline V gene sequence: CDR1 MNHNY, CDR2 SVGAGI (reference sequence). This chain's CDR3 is CASSQDGGSGNTIYF. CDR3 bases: TGTGCCAGCAGCCAAGACGGGGGCTCTGGAAACACCATATATTTT.

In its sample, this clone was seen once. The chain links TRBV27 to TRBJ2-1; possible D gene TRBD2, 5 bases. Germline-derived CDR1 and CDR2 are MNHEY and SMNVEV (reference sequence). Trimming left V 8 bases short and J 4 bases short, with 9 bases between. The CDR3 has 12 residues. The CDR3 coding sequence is TGTGCCAGCGGAGGACGTTACAATGAGCAGTTCTTC. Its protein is CASGGRYNEQFF.

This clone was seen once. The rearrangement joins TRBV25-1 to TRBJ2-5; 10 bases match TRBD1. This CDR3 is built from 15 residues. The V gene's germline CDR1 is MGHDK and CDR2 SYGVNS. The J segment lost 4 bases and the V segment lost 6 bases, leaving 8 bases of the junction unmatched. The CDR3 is CASSEGQGVGETQYF. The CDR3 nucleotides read TGTGCCAGCAGCGAAGGACAGGGGGTTGGAGAGACCCAGTACTTC. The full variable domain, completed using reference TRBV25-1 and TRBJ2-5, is EADIYQTPRYLVIGTGKKITLECSQTMGHDKMYWYQQDPGMELHLIHYSYGVNSTEKGDLSSESTVSRIRTEHFPLTLESARPSHTSQYLCASSEGQGVGETQYFGPGTRLLVL.

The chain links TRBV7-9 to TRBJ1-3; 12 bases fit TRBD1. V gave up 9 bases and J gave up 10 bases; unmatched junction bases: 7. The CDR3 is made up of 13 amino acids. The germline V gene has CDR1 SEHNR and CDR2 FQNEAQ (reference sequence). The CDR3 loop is CARGTGGDDTIYF. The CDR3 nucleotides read TGTGCCAGGGGGACAGGGGGCGACGATACCATATATTTT.

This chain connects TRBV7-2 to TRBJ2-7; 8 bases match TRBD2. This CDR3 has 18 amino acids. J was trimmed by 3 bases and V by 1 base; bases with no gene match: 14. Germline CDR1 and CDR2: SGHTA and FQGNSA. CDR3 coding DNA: TGTGCCAGCAGCTTAGTTGGAATAGGGGGACTAGAATTCTACGAGCAGTACTTC. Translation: CASSLVGIGGLEFYEQYF.

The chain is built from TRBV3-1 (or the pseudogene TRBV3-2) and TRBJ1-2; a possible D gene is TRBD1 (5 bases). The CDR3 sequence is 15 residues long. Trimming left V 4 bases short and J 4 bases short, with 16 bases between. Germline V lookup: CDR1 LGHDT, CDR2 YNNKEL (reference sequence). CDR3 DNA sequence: TGTGCCAGCAGCCTCGTCCTGACAGCGGGCTATGGCTACACCTTC. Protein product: CASSLVLTAGYGYTF.

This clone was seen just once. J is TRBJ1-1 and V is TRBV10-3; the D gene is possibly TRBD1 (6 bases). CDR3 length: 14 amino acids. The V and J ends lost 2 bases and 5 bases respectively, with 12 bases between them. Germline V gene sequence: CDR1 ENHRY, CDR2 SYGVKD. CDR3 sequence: CAISESPQGTEAFF. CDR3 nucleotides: TGTGCCATCAGTGAGAGCCCGCAGGGGACTGAAGCTTTCTTT.